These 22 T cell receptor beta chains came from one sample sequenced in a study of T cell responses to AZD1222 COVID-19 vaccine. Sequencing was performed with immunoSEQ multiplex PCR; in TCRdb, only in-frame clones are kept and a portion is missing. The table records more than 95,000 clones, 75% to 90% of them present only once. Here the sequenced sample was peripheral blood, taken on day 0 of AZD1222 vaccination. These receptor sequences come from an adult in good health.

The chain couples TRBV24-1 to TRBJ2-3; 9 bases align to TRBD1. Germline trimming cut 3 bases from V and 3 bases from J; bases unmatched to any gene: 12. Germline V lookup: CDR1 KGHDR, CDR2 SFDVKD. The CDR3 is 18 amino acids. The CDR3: CATSDDPYRGQGTDTQYF. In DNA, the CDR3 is TGTGCCACCAGTGATGATCCTTACAGGGGGCAGGGGACAGATACGCAGTATTTT.

CDR3 sequence: CASSRVYLGEQYF. The CDR3 nucleotides read TGTGCCAGCAGCCGCGTCTACTTAGGTGAGCAGTACTTC. The chain couples TRBV7-9 to TRBJ2-7; the D is unclear. Germline values: CDR1 SEHNR, CDR2 FQNEAQ (reference sequence). V lost 5 bases, J lost 7 bases, and 15 bases lay in between. The CDR3 runs 13 residues. The full variable domain, completed using reference TRBV7-9 and TRBJ2-7, is DTGVSQNPRHKITKRGQNVTFRCDPISEHNRLYWYRQTLGQGPEFLTYFQNEAQLEKSRLLSDRFSAERPKGSFSTLEIQRTEQGDSAMYLCASSRVYLGEQYFGPGTRLTVT.

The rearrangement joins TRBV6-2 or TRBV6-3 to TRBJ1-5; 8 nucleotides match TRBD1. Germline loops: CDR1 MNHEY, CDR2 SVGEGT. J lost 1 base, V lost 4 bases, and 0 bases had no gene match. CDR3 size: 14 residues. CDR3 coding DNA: TGTGCCAGCAGTTGGACAGGGAGCAATCAGCCCCAGCATTTT. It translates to CASSWTGSNQPQHF.

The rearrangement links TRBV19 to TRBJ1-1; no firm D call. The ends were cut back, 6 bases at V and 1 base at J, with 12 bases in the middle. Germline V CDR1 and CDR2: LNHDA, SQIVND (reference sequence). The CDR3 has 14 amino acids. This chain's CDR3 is CASRDWSRNTEAFF. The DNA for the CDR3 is TGTGCCAGTAGAGATTGGAGTAGGAACACTGAAGCTTTCTTT.

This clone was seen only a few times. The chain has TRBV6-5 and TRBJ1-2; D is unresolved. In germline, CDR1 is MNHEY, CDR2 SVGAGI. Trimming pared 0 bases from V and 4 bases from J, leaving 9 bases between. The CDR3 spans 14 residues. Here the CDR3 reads CASSYSAEVYGYTF. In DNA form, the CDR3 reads TGTGCCAGCAGTTACTCGGCAGAGGTCTATGGCTACACCTTC.

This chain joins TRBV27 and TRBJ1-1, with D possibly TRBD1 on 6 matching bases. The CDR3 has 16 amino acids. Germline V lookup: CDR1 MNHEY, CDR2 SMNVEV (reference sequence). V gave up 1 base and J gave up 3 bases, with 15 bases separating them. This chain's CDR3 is CASSLWRGGVDTEAFF. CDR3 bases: TGTGCCAGCAGTTTATGGCGAGGGGGTGTTGACACTGAAGCTTTCTTT.

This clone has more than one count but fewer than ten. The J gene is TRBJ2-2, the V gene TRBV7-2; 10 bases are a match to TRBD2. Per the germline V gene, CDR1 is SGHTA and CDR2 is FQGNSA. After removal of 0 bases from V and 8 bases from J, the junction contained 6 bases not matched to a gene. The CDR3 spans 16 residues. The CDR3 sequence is CASSLARLAGAGELFF. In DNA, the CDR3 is TGTGCCAGCAGCTTAGCGCGCCTAGCGGGAGCTGGGGAGCTGTTTTTT.

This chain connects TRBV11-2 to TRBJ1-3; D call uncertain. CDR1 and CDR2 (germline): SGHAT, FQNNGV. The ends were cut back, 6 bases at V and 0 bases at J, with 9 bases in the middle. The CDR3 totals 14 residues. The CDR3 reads CASRDGRSGNTIYF. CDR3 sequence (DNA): TGTGCCAGCAGAGACGGCCGCTCTGGAAACACCATATATTTT.

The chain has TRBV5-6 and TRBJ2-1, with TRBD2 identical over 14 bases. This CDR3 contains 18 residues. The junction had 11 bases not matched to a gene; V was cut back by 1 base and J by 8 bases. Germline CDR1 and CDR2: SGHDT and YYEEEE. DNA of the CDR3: TGTGCCAGCAGCTTGATGACTAGCGGGAGGGCCTCTAGGGATGAGCAGTTCTTC. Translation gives CASSLMTSGRASRDEQFF.

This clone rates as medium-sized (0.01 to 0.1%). CDR3: CASSMGRNTEAFF. In DNA, the CDR3 is TGTGCCAGTAGTATGGGGCGGAACACTGAAGCTTTCTTT. This rearrangement joins TRBV19 to TRBJ1-1; D is perhaps TRBD1 (5 bases). Looked up from germline, CDR1 is LNHDA and CDR2 is SQIVND (reference sequence). Trimming cost V 3 bases and J 1 base, with 6 bases left between them. This CDR3 comprises 13 residues.

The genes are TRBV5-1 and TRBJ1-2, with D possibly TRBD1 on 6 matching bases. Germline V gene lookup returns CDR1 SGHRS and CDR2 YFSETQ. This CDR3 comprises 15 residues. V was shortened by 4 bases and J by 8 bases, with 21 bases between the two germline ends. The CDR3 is CASSADYRDPYGYTF. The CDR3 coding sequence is TGCGCCAGCAGCGCAGATTACAGGGACCCCTACGGCTACACCTTC.

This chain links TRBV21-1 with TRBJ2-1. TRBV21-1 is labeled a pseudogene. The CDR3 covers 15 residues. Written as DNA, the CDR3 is TGTGCCAGCAGCAAGGTCGAGGACTCCCAGGGTGAGCAGTTCTTC. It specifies CASSKVEDSQGEQFF.

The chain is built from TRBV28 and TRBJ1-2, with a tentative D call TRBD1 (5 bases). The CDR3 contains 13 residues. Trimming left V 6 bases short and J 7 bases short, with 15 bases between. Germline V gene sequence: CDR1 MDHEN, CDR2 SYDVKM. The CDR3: CASRPGPNVGYTF. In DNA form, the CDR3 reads TGTGCCAGCAGACCGGGGCCAAACGTTGGCTACACCTTC.

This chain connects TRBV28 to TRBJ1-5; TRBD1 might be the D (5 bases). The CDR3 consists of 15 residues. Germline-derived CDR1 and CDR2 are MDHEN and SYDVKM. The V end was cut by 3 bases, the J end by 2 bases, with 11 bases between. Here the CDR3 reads CASSLAGSGNQPQHF. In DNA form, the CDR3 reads TGTGCCAGCAGTTTGGCAGGGAGTGGCAATCAGCCCCAGCATTTT.

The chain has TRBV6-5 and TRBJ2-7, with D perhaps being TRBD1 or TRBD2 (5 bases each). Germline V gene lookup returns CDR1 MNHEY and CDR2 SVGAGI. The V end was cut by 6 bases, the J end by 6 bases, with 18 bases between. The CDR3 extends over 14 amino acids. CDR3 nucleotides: TGTGCCAGCAGGACATCCGGGGCCACTGGCGAGCAGTACTTC. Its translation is CASRTSGATGEQYF.

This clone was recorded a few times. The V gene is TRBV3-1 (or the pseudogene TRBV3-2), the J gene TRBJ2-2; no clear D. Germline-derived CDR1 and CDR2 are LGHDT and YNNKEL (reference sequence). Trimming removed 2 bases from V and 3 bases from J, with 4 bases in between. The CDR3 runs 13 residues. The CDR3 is CASSQTDTGELFF. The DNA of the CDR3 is TGTGCCAGCAGCCAAACGGACACCGGGGAGCTGTTTTTT.

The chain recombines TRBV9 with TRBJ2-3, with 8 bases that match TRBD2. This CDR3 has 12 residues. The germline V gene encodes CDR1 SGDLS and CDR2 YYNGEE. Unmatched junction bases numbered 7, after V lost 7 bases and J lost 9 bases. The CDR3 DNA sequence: TGTGCCAGCGGACTAGCTGATCCGACGCAGTATTTT. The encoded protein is CASGLADPTQYF.

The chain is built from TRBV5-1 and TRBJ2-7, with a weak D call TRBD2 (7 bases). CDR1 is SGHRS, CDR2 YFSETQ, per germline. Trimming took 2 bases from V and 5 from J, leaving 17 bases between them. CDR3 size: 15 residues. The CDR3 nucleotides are TGCGCCAGCAGCTTCGGCGGGGGCACGAGGAACGAGCAGTACTTC. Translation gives CASSFGGGTRNEQYF.

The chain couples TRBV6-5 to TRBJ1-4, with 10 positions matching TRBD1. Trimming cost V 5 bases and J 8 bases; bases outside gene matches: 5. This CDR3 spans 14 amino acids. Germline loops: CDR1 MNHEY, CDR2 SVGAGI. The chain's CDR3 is CASSTGTGVEKLFF. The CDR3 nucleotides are TGTGCCAGCAGTACCGGGACAGGGGTAGAAAAACTGTTTTTT.

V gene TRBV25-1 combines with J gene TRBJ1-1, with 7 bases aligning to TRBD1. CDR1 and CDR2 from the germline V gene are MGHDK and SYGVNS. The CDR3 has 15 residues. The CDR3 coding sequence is TGTGCAAGGGGGCTGAATGGGTGTGAGAATCCTGAAGCTTTCTTT. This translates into CARGLNGCENPEAFF.

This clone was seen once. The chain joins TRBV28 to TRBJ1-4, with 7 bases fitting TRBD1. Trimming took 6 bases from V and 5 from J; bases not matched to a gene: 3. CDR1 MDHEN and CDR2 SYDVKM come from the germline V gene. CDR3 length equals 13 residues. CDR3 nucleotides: TGTGCCAGCAGGGGGACAGCAAATGAAAAACTGTTTTTT. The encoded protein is CASRGTANEKLFF.

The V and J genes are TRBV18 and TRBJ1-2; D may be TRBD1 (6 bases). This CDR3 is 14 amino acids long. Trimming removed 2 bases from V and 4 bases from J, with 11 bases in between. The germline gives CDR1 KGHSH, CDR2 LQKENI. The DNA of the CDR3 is TGTGCCAGCTCACCAGCGGACAGCCTCTATGGCTACACCTTC. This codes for CASSPADSLYGYTF.